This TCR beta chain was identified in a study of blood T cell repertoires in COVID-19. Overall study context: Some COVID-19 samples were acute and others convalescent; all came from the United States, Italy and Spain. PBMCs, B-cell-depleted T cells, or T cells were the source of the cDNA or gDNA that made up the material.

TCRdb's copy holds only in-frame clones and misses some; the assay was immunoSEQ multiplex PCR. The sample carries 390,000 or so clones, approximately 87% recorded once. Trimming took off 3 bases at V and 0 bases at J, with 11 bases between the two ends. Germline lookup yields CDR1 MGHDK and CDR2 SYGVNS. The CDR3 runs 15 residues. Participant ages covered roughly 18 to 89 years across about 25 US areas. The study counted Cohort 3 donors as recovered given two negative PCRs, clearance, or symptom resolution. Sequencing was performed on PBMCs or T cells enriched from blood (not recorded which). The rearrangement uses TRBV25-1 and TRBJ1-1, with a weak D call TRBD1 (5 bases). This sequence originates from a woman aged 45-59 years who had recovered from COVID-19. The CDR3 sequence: CASSDPRELNTEAFF. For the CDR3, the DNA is TGTGCCAGCAGTGATCCCAGGGAATTGAACACTGAAGCTTTCTTT.